Detailed here is one TCR beta chain. Antigen unknown. TCRdb keeps only in-frame clones here, not all; method: immunoSEQ multiplex PCR. The repertoire holds several thousand clones, approximately 93% seen once, with more than 1.5% in the top ten. This specimen belongs to a study of regulatory and conventional T cells in RAG deficiency. The study's findings and limits: Shannon entropy fell and Simpson indices rose in RAG-deficient patients. Shorter CDR3s in all patient subsets; >90% Treg-Tconv overlap in Omenn.

Genomic DNA came from blood regulatory T cells gated CD4+ CD25-high CD127-low. CDR1 and CDR2 (germline): SGHRS, YFSETQ. The CDR3 sequence is 16 residues long. V lost 0 bases to trimming and J lost 3 bases; unmatched junction nucleotides: 2. These data were also filed under a second study, of regulatory T cells. That paper adds: The primer mix had 52 TRBV and 13 TRBJ primers.

The clonotype comes from a human donor in good health. The chain employs TRBV5-1 and TRBJ2-2, with 10 positions matching TRBD1. The sequenced sample was CD127- CD25+ CD4+ Tregs sorted from blood. The CDR3, as DNA: TGCGCCAGCAGCTTGGAGGGACAGGGGTACACCGGGGAGCTGTTTTTT. Translation: CASSLEGQGYTGELFF.